This is a list of T cell receptor beta chains from one sample in a study of beta chain features in type 1 diabetes. Generated by immunoSEQ multiplex PCR, the TCRdb table keeps only in-frame clones and is missing some. The sample consists of 850,000 to 900,000 clones, roughly 16% of them appearing once. The sequencing sample was made of naive CD4+ T cells from blood. The origin of the receptors is a woman aged 18-30 years in good health. Both conserved end residues are trimmed from each CDR3. Fields, in order: D gene, V gene, J gene, CDR3 protein. A D gene is named only where the DNA matches it firmly.

NA	TRBV18	TRBJ2-2	ASSPLRVDGSVGELF
TRBD1	TRBV15	TRBJ2-7	AGVRTGSYEQY
NA	TRBV6-5	TRBJ2-5	ASSWDIYETQY
NA	TRBV7-2	TRBJ2-1	ASSASSSSYNEQF
NA	TRBV4-3	TRBJ1-1	ASSRTGDTEAF
TRBD1	TRBV5-1	TRBJ2-2	ASSLNDRVITGELF
TRBD2	TRBV11-1	TRBJ2-7	ASSHTGTSGLTYEQY
TRBD1	TRBV7-9	TRBJ2-5	ASSQGQGQETQY
TRBD2	TRBV4-3	TRBJ2-5	ASSQSLAGVAETQY
NA	TRBV28	TRBJ2-4	ASSLSAVNIQY
NA	TRBV4-3	TRBJ2-2	ASSVERNTGELF
NA	TRBV9	TRBJ2-4	ASSADLGSNIQY
NA	TRBV19	TRBJ2-1	ASNDGPRLGLYNEQF
TRBD2	TRBV5-1	TRBJ2-1	ASSKGLANYNEQF
TRBD1	TRBV5-4	TRBJ2-1	ASSLTQGAYNEQF
TRBD1	TRBV4-3	TRBJ2-7	ASSVDRGLYEQY
TRBD1	TRBV5-1	TRBJ2-7	ASRNRDRGNYEQY
TRBD2	TRBV10-3	TRBJ2-1	AIRNRGLADNEQF
TRBD1	TRBV18	TRBJ2-3	ASSPVAGTGITDTQY
NA	TRBV7-8	TRBJ2-2	ASSLSSAYKNTGELF
NA	TRBV11-2	TRBJ2-3	ASSPPEKPSTDTQY
NA	TRBV6-5	TRBJ2-7	ASSSLTPGRSYEQY
TRBD2	TRBV7-3	TRBJ2-7	ASSLGEGPYEQY
TRBD2	TRBV5-6	TRBJ2-3	ASSLARLAGVVRTDTQY
NA	TRBV6-5	TRBJ2-3	ASSYPSPSGTDTQY